The 19 T cell receptor beta chains given below trace back to one sample, sequenced in a study of cytomegalovirus exposure and HLA in healthy donors (dated by TCRdb to about 2017). Library generation was performed with the immunoSEQ multiplex PCR assay. For the multiplex PCR, a mixture combining 60 forward primers for TCR Vbeta segments and 13 reverse primers for TCR Jbeta segments was used. TCRdb took over this immuneACCESS table, retaining in-frame rearrangements with V and J assigned. Such tables are incomplete; in checked studies, under half of the missing clones stem from an unresolved V gene, and the remainder is unexplained. In this sample the table shows some 120,000 clones, about two thirds of which occur a single time. Approximately 3.5% of the sample lies in the top ten. Sequencing input: PBMCs. These receptor sequences come from a man aged 30-40 years in good health and CMV-seronegative.

This clone appeared a single time. DNA of the CDR3: TGTGCCTGGACCAATCCGGGCGGAACGGGCGGGGAGACCCAGTACTTC. Residues: CAWTNPGGTGGETQYF. The V and J genes are TRBV30 and TRBJ2-5, with D possibly TRBD2 on 5 matching bases. The CDR3 spans 16 residues. V was pared by 4 bases and J by 5 bases, with 23 bases between. CDR1 GTSNPN and CDR2 SVGIG come from the germline V gene (reference sequence).

This clone has only one observation. The rearrangement links TRBV5-1 to TRBJ1-1; D uncertain. Germline values: CDR1 SGHRS, CDR2 YFSETQ. The CDR3 is made up of 14 amino acids. V lost 2 bases to trimming and J lost 1 base, with 9 bases between them. The CDR3 sequence is CASSFQVPNTEAFF. The CDR3 nucleotides are TGCGCCAGCAGCTTTCAGGTTCCGAACACTGAAGCTTTCTTT.

This sequence joins TRBV10-3 and TRBJ1-1, with TRBD1 identical over 8 bases. Germline values: CDR1 ENHRY, CDR2 SYGVKD. J gave up 6 bases and V 3 bases, and 27 bases lay outside the gene matches. This CDR3 region has 21 residues. CDR3 sequence: CAISEVGLIVDTGGGGAEAFF. DNA of the CDR3: TGTGCCATCAGTGAAGTCGGATTGATAGTAGACACAGGGGGGGGAGGTGCTGAAGCTTTCTTT.

The rearrangement uses TRBV15 and TRBJ2-2, with D possibly being TRBD1 (5 bases). V shed 7 bases and J shed 4 bases, with 19 bases lying between them. This CDR3 region has 16 residues. Per the germline V gene, CDR1 is LNHNV and CDR2 is YYDKDF (reference sequence). The CDR3 loop is CATTQAGMKVTGELFF. The CDR3 bases are TGTGCCACCACCCAGGCAGGGATGAAGGTCACCGGGGAGCTGTTTTTT.

V and J are TRBV6-6 and TRBJ1-1; no clear D gene. The germline V and J ends were trimmed by 5 bases and 4 bases, with 11 bases remaining between them. This CDR3 has 13 amino acids. Per the germline V gene, CDR1 is MNHNY and CDR2 is SVGAGI (reference sequence). Written as DNA, the CDR3 is TGTGCCAGCAGTGACAACTTGGTCACTGAAGCTTTCTTT. As protein: CASSDNLVTEAFF.

The CDR3 spells CASRATSGGYNEQFF. In DNA form, the CDR3 reads TGTGCCAGCAGGGCTACTAGCGGGGGTTACAATGAGCAGTTCTTC. The gene calls are TRBV2 and TRBJ2-1; TRBD2 matches 11 bases. Germline lookup yields CDR1 SNHLY and CDR2 FYNNEI. With 6 bases clipped from V and 4 bases from J, the junction kept 5 bases outside the gene matches. This CDR3 is 15 amino acids long.

V gene TRBV9 combines with J gene TRBJ1-6; D remains ambiguous. The CDR3 has 13 amino acids. V gave up 0 bases and J gave up 8 bases, with 6 bases separating them. Germline V gene data show CDR1 as SGDLS and CDR2 as YYNGEE. The CDR3 DNA sequence: TGTGCCAGCAGCGTAGCTCAGGATTCACCCCTCCACTTT. Its protein is CASSVAQDSPLHF. Based on the CDR3 plus reference TRBV9 and TRBJ1-6, the full variable domain is DSGVTQTPKHLITATGQRVTLRCSPRSGDLSVYWYQQSLDQGLQFLIQYYNGEERAKGNILERFSAQQFPDLHSELNLSSLELGDSALYFCASSVAQDSPLHFGNGTRLTVT.

This chain connects TRBV19 to TRBJ2-5, with D possibly being TRBD1 (6 bases). Germline V gene sequence: CDR1 LNHDA, CDR2 SQIVND (reference sequence). Trimming shortened V by 6 bases and J by 5 bases, and 13 bases separated the two germline ends. The CDR3 loop spans 13 amino acids. CDR3 coding DNA: TGTGCCAGTAGACAAGGACAGAGGGAGACCCAGTACTTC. Translating gives CASRQGQRETQYF.

The gene calls are TRBV4-1 and TRBJ2-7; TRBD1 might be the D (5 bases). Per germline, CDR1 MGHRA and CDR2 YSYEKL. The CDR3 runs 15 residues. Deletions cut 0 bases from V and 6 bases from J, with 15 bases between. In DNA form, the CDR3 reads TGCGCCAGCAGCCAAGATCCCCAGGGTCTCGGCGAGCAGTACTTC. Its translation: CASSQDPQGLGEQYF.

The genes are TRBV5-1 and TRBJ1-2; TRBD1 is a possible D gene (5 bases). Germline V lookup: CDR1 SGHRS, CDR2 YFSETQ. Trimming removed 1 base from V and 7 bases from J, with 11 bases in between. The CDR3 length is 13 residues. For the CDR3, the DNA is TGCGCCAGCAGCTTGCAGGGTGGCGGTGGCTACACCTTC. It codes for CASSLQGGGGYTF.

This clone was detected a few times. The chain has TRBV9 and TRBJ2-2, with 9 bases fitting TRBD2. V shed 2 bases, J shed 6 bases, and the junction held 5 bases outside the gene matches. Germline V gene data show CDR1 as SGDLS and CDR2 as YYNGEE. The length of the CDR3 is 15 residues. The CDR3 loop is CASSVEAGGPGELFF. The CDR3 DNA is TGTGCCAGCAGCGTCGAAGCGGGGGGTCCCGGGGAGCTGTTTTTT.

This clone turned up a few times. The chain is built from TRBV7-6 and TRBJ2-1, with D possibly matching TRBD1 (6 bases). Germline values: CDR1 SGHVS, CDR2 FNYEAQ. This CDR3 is 14 amino acids long. Trimming cost V 1 base and J 9 bases, with 13 bases left between them. The CDR3 loop reads CASSLVYRDSEQFF. In DNA, the CDR3 is TGTGCCAGCAGCTTAGTTTACAGGGATAGTGAGCAGTTCTTC.

The gene calls are TRBV5-3 and TRBJ2-6; 12 positions match TRBD1. TRBV5-3 is placed among ORFs of uncertain function. Trimming cost V 10 bases and J 2 bases; bases outside gene matches: 10. The CDR3 spans 17 residues. This chain's CDR3 is CAVNRDRGPTGANVLTF. Written as DNA, the CDR3 is TGTGCCGTCAACCGGGACAGGGGGCCAACTGGGGCCAACGTCCTGACTTTC.

This chain links TRBV7-6 with TRBJ2-3; 9 bases are shared with TRBD1. V was clipped by 5 bases and J by 1 base; unmatched bases: 7. The CDR3 has 16 amino acids. Germline CDR1 is SGHVS and CDR2 is FNYEAQ. Written as DNA, the CDR3 is TGTGCCAGCAGCAGCCCACAGGGGGCAGGCACAGATACGCAGTATTTT. Protein sequence: CASSSPQGAGTDTQYF.

Worth noting for this clone: The junction shows a germline mismatch at one end, possibly a read error. The chain is built from TRBV7-9 and TRBJ1-2, with 7 bases matching TRBD1. The CDR3 contains 14 residues. In germline, CDR1 is SEHNR, CDR2 FQNEAQ (reference sequence). CDR3 loop: CSSSLAVEGAGYTF. As DNA, the CDR3 is TGTTCCAGCAGCTTAGCGGTTGAGGGGGCTGGCTACACCTTC.

The chain has TRBV5-6 and TRBJ2-3; possible D gene TRBD1, 5 bases. CDR1 SGHDT and CDR2 YYEEEE come from the germline V gene. This CDR3 is 15 amino acids long. Trimming shortened V by 4 bases and J by 3 bases, and 15 bases separated the two germline ends. The chain's CDR3 is CASSDTGKWTDTQYF. CDR3 DNA sequence: TGTGCCAGCAGCGATACAGGAAAATGGACAGATACGCAGTATTTT. Drawing the rest from reference TRBV5-6 and TRBJ2-3, the complete variable domain is DAGVTQSPTHLIKTRGQQVTLRCSPKSGHDTVSWYQQALGQGPQFIFQYYEEEERQRGNFPDRFSGHQFPNYSSELNVNALLLGDSALYLCASSDTGKWTDTQYFGPGTRLTVL.

V is TRBV7-9 and J is TRBJ1-1; D is undetermined. In germline, CDR1 is SEHNR, CDR2 FQNEAQ (reference sequence). The CDR3 totals 10 residues. V lost 3 bases and J lost 9, with 5 bases in between. CDR3 DNA: TGTGCCAGCAGCTTTCTTAAAGCTTTCTTT. It translates to CASSFLKAFF.

V usage is TRBV2 and J usage is TRBJ2-5; D is uncertain. The CDR3 length is 13 residues. V was clipped by 3 bases and J by 2 bases, with 7 bases between them. CDR1 and CDR2 from the germline V gene are SNHLY and FYNNEI. CDR3 nucleotides: TGTGCCAGCAGTGAGGTGAGACAAGAGACCCAGTACTTC. Protein sequence: CASSEVRQETQYF.

This clone was seen just once. CDR3 nucleotide sequence: TGTGCCAGCAGTGAGCAAGGGGGGGTAGGAACTGAAGCTTTCTTT. It codes for CASSEQGGVGTEAFF. This chain connects TRBV2 to TRBJ1-1; D may be TRBD1 (6 bases). The CDR3 loop spans 15 amino acids. V gave up 3 bases and J gave up 5 bases, with 16 bases separating them. Germline values: CDR1 SNHLY, CDR2 FYNNEI. Supplemented by reference TRBV2 and TRBJ1-1, the full variable domain reads EPEVTQTPSHQVTQMGQEVILRCVPISNHLYFYWYRQILGQKVEFLVSFYNNEISEKSEIFDDQFSVERPDGSNFTLKIRSTKLEDSAMYFCASSEQGGVGTEAFFGQGTRLTVV.